This TCR beta chain appears in the sequencing data of a study of T cell responses to AZD1222 COVID-19 vaccine. This clone was picked up one time. Second-dose intervals of approximately 4 or approximately 12 weeks were pooled. The CDR3 is 19 residues long. Germline CDR1 MDHEN, CDR2 SYDVKM. V shed 7 bases and J 5 bases; nucleotides not matched to a gene: 20. Assay used: immunoSEQ multiplex PCR; TCRdb lists only in-frame clones, some missing. The top ten clones hold 1.5% to 2% of a sample with under 150,000 clones, 90% of them seen once. The sequence came from an adult who received the AZD1222 COVID-19 vaccine. The V gene is TRBV28, the J gene TRBJ1-6, with TRBD1 matching 7 bases. Sequencing used peripheral blood, obtained 28 days after the second AZD1222 dose. The chain's CDR3 is CASKVWSTSGGGDNSPLHF. CDR3 in DNA: TGTGCCAGCAAAGTTTGGTCGACCTCAGGGGGAGGGGATAATTCACCCCTCCACTTT.